These 8 T cell receptor beta chains were all obtained from the same sample, sequenced in a study of blood T cell repertoires in COVID-19. Sequencing was performed with immunoSEQ multiplex PCR; in TCRdb, only in-frame clones are kept and a portion is missing. The sample consists of 300,000 to 350,000 clones, approximately 89% of them appearing once. The material sequenced was PBMCs or T cells enriched from blood (not recorded which). These TCRs come from a woman aged 30 to 39 who had recovered from COVID-19.

The chain recombines TRBV6-5 with TRBJ1-5, with 7 bases fitting TRBD1. Trimming cost V 5 bases and J 4 bases; bases outside gene matches: 8. The CDR3 has 15 amino acids. In germline, CDR1 is MNHEY, CDR2 SVGAGI. The CDR3 reads CASSLRQGRNQPQHF. In nucleotides, the CDR3 is TGTGCCAGCAGTCTAAGACAGGGTAGGAATCAGCCCCAGCATTTT.

The rearrangement joins TRBV3-1 (or the pseudogene TRBV3-2) to TRBJ1-2; TRBD1 aligns across 11 bases. The CDR3 is 14 amino acids. The V gene end was trimmed by 4 bases and the J gene end by 4 bases; junction bases not matched to a gene: 2. The germline gives CDR1 LGHDT, CDR2 YNNKEL (reference sequence). The CDR3 loop reads CASSRGTGGYGYTF. The CDR3 nucleotides read TGTGCCAGCAGCCGCGGGACAGGGGGCTATGGCTACACCTTC.

This chain's CDR3 is CASSLDRGFSRYTF. In nucleotides, the CDR3 is TGTGCCAGCAGCTTGGACAGAGGGTTTAGTCGCTACACCTTC. The chain links TRBV5-8 to TRBJ1-2; D unclear. The CDR3 has 14 residues. The V gene's germline CDR1 is SGHTS and CDR2 YDEGEE. The V gene lost 0 bases and the J gene lost 9 bases, with 15 bases spanning the gap.

The V and J genes are TRBV9 and TRBJ1-5; TRBD1 might be the D (5 bases). The V gene's germline CDR1 is SGDLS and CDR2 YYNGEE. This CDR3 contains 14 residues. V lost 3 bases and J 7 bases, leaving 14 bases between the germline ends. The CDR3 sequence is CASSASPGDQPQHF. CDR3 sequence (DNA): TGTGCCAGCAGCGCGAGCCCGGGGGACCAGCCCCAGCATTTT.

This chain connects TRBV5-1 to TRBJ2-1; 12 bases fit TRBD2. From germline, CDR1 is SGHRS and CDR2 YFSETQ. This CDR3 contains 16 residues. The ends lost 0 bases at V and 5 bases at J; junction bases unmatched: 3. The chain's CDR3 is CASSLETSGSHNEQFF. For the CDR3, the DNA is TGCGCCAGCAGCTTGGAGACTAGCGGGAGCCACAATGAGCAGTTCTTC.

This chain joins TRBV6-5 and TRBJ1-1; D possibly corresponds to TRBD1 (6 bases). The CDR3 sequence is 14 residues long. Trimming pared 0 bases from V and 3 bases from J, leaving 8 bases between. Germline values: CDR1 MNHEY, CDR2 SVGAGI. CDR3 region: CASSYSDSYTEAFF. DNA for the CDR3: TGTGCCAGCAGTTACTCGGACAGCTACACTGAAGCTTTCTTT.

The gene calls are TRBV5-1 and TRBJ1-2; 7 nucleotides align to TRBD1. With 7 bases clipped from V and 4 bases from J, the junction kept 16 bases outside the gene matches. The CDR3 totals 16 residues. CDR1 SGHRS and CDR2 YFSETQ come from the germline V gene. CDR3 DNA: TGCGCCAGCGGCACAGGGGCTGATCGAGCCACCTATGGCTACACCTTC. Protein sequence: CASGTGADRATYGYTF.

V gene TRBV5-4 combines with J gene TRBJ2-7, with D perhaps matching TRBD2 (5 bases). Trimming took off 3 bases at V and 3 bases at J, with 13 bases between the two ends. Germline loops: CDR1 SGHNT, CDR2 YYREEE (reference sequence). CDR3 size: 14 residues. CDR3 region: CASSSRTGNYEQYF. CDR3 nucleotides: TGTGCCAGCAGCTCTAGGACTGGGAACTACGAGCAGTACTTC. The full variable domain, in which reference TRBV5-4 and TRBJ2-7 provide the parts outside the CDR3, is ETGVTQSPTHLIKTRGQQVTLRCSSQSGHNTVSWYQQALGQGPQFIFQYYREEENGRGNFPPRFSGLQFPNYSSELNVNALELDDSALYLCASSSRTGNYEQYFGPGTRLTVT.